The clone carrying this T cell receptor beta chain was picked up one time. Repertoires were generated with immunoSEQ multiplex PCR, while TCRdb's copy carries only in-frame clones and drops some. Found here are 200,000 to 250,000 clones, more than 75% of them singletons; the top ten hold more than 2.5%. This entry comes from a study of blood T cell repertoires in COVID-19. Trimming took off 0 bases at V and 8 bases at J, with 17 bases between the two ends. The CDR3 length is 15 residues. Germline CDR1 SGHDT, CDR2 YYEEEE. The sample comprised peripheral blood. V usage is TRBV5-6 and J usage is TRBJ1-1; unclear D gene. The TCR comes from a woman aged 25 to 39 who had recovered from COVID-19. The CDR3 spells CASSLVVAFKEEAFF. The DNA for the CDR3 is TGTGCCAGCAGCTTGGTGGTGGCTTTCAAGGAGGAAGCTTTCTTT.